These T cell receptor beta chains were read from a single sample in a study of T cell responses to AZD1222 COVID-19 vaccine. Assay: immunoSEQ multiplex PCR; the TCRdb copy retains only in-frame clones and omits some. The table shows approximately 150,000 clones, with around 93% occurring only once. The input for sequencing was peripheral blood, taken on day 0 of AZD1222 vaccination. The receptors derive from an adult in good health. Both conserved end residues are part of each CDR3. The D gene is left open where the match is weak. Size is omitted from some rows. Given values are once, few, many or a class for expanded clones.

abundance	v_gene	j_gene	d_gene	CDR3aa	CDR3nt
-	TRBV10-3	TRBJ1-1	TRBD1	CAISPGTGVSVNTEAFF	TGTGCCATCAGTCCCGGGACAGGGGTGTCGGTGAACACTGAAGCTTTCTTT
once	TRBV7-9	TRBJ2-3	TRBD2	CASSARLAVGVDTQYF	TGTGCCAGCAGCGCCCGACTAGCGGTGGGGGTAGATACGCAGTATTTT
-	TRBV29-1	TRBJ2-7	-	CSVEDRRGNYEQYF	TGCAGCGTTGAAGACAGAAGGGGGAACTACGAGCAGTACTTC
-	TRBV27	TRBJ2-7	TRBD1	CASSPGTGGHEQYF	TGTGCCAGCAGCCCCGGGACAGGGGGCCACGAGCAGTACTTC
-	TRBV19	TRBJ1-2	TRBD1	CASSIQQGVRGYTF	TGTGCCAGTAGTATTCAACAGGGGGTAAGAGGCTACACCTTC
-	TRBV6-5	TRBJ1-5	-	CAIEGGFNQPQHF	TGTGCCATAGAGGGGGGATTCAATCAGCCCCAGCATTTT
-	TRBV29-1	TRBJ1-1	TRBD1	CSGGGGGHTEAFF	TGCAGCGGAGGGGGAGGGGGCCACACTGAAGCTTTCTTT
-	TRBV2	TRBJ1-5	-	CASSRDGGNQPQHF	TGTGCCAGCAGCAGGGACGGGGGCAATCAGCCCCAGCATTTT
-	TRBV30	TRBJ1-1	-	CAWSSGAGVAFF	TGTGCCTGGAGTTCTGGGGCCGGGGTGGCTTTCTTT
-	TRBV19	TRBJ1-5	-	CASTDQGLLGQPQHF	TGTGCCAGTACTGACCAGGGTCTTCTAGGGCAGCCCCAGCATTTT
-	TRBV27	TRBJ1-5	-	CASSTRPAGPHREYSNQPQHF	TGTGCCAGCAGTACGAGACCCGCGGGACCCCACAGGGAATATAGCAATCAGCCCCAGCATTTT
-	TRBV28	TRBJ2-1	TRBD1	CASSQQGGEQFF	TGTGCCAGCAGTCAACAGGGGGGTGAGCAGTTCTTC
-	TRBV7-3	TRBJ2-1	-	CASSLAGPYNEQFF	TGTGCCAGCAGCTTAGCGGGACCCTACAATGAGCAGTTCTTC
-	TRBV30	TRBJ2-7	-	CAWNKDSFYEQYF	TGTGCCTGGAACAAGGACAGCTTCTACGAGCAGTACTTC
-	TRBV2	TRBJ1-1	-	CASTEGGTEAFF	TGTGCCAGCACCGAGGGTGGCACTGAAGCTTTCTTT
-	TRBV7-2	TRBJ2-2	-	CASSLDFTGELFF	TGTGCCAGCAGCTTAGATTTCACCGGGGAGCTGTTTTTT
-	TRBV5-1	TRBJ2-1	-	CASSFGDSYSYNEQFF	TGCGCCAGCAGCTTTGGCGACTCCTACTCCTACAATGAGCAGTTCTTC
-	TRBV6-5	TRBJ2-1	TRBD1	CASRGTGGNEQFF	TGTGCCAGCAGAGGGACAGGGGGGAATGAGCAGTTCTTC
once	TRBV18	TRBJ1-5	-	CASSPGYSNQPQHF	TGTGCCAGCTCACCAGGTTATAGCAATCAGCCCCAGCATTTT
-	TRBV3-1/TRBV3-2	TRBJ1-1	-	CASSPGVNTEAFF	TGTGCCAGCAGCCCCGGAGTGAACACTGAAGCTTTCTTT
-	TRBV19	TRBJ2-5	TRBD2	CASSRHGASGDLETQYF	TGTGCCAGTAGTCGACATGGGGCTAGCGGGGACCTGGAGACCCAGTACTTC
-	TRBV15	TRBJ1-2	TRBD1	CATSDRDYGYTF	TGTGCCACGTCGGACAGGGACTATGGCTACACCTTC
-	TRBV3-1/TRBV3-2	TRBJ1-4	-	CASSQWAVTNEKLFF	TGTGCCAGCAGCCAATGGGCAGTCACTAATGAAAAACTGTTTTTT
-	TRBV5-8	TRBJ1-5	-	CASSLGDYSNQPQHF	TGTGCCAGCAGCTTGGGGGATTATAGCAATCAGCCCCAGCATTTT
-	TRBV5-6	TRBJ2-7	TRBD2	CASSPASGGYYEQYF	TGTGCCAGCAGCCCGGCTAGCGGGGGTTACTACGAGCAGTACTTC
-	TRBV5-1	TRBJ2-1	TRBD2	CASSSDRTSGRASYNEQFF	TGCGCCAGCAGCTCGGACCGGACTAGCGGGAGGGCCTCCTACAATGAGCAGTTCTTC
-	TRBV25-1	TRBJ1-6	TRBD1	CASSVSGGNSPLHF	TGTGCCAGCAGTGTATCAGGGGGCAATTCACCCCTCCACTTT
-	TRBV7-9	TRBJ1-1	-	CASSLVQGGNRTEAFF	TGTGCCAGCAGTCTCGTCCAGGGAGGGAATCGTACTGAAGCTTTCTTT
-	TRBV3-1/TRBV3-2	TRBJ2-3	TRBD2	CASSHQPGLVADTQYF	TGTGCCAGCAGCCACCAACCGGGACTAGTAGCAGATACGCAGTATTTT
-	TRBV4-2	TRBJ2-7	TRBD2	CASSPASGGVHEQYF	TGTGCCAGCTCCCCAGCTAGCGGGGGGGTGCACGAGCAGTACTTC
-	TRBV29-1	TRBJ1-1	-	CSDRLNTEAFF	TGCAGCGACCGACTTAACACTGAAGCTTTCTTT
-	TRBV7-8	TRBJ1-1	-	CASSLESSDTTSMNTEAFF	TGTGCCAGCAGCTTAGAGTCGTCGGACACAACATCCATGAACACTGAAGCTTTCTTT
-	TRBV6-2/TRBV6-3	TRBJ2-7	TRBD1	CASSWGTGGSYEQYF	TGTGCCAGCAGTTGGGGGACAGGGGGAAGCTACGAGCAGTACTTC
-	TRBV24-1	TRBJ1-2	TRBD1	CATSDTPGQGNYGYTF	TGTGCCACCAGTGATACCCCGGGACAGGGAAACTATGGCTACACCTTC
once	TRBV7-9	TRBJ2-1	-	CASSPNPPGHSYNEQFF	TGTGCCAGCAGCCCAAACCCCCCGGGACACTCCTACAATGAGCAGTTCTTC
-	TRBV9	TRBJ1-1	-	CASSPNDRLNTEAFF	TGTGCCAGCAGTCCGAACGACAGATTGAACACTGAAGCTTTCTTT
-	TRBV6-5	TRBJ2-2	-	CASTKGTGELFF	TGTGCCAGCACCAAGGGGACCGGGGAGCTGTTTTTT
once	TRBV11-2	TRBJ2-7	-	CASSLGQGSRTYEQYF	TGTGCCAGCAGCTTAGGGCAAGGAAGCCGGACCTACGAGCAGTACTTC
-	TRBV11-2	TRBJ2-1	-	CASSLGIYNEQFF	TGTGCCAGCAGCTTAGGGATTTACAATGAGCAGTTCTTC
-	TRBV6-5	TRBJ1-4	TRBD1	CASSMDRVGEKLFF	TGTGCCAGCAGTATGGACAGGGTGGGTGAAAAACTGTTTTTT
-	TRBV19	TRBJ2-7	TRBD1	CASTLGTEIYEQYF	TGTGCCAGTACCCTCGGGACAGAGATCTACGAGCAGTACTTC
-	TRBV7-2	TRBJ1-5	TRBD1	CASSLPTGTGVNQPQHF	TGTGCCAGCAGCTTACCCACCGGGACAGGGGTCAATCAGCCCCAGCATTTT
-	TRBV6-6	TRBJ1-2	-	CASSSSRANYGYTF	TGTGCCAGCAGTTCGAGCCGGGCCAACTATGGCTACACCTTC
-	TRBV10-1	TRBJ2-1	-	CASSDPIWGSGGGEQFF	TGCGCCAGCAGTGATCCTATCTGGGGTAGCGGTGGGGGCGAGCAGTTCTTC
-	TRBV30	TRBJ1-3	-	CAWRPRGIRSGNTIYF	TGTGCCTGGAGGCCCCGTGGCATCCGCTCTGGAAACACCATATATTTT
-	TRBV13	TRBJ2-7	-	CASSSSSYEQYF	TGTGCCAGCAGCTCTTCGTCCTACGAGCAGTACTTC
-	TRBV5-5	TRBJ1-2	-	CASSLAPLANYGYTF	TGTGCCAGCAGCTTGGCGCCTTTAGCTAACTATGGCTACACCTTC
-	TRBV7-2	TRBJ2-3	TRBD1	CASHRDRGTDTQYF	TGTGCCAGCCACCGGGACAGGGGGACAGATACGCAGTATTTT
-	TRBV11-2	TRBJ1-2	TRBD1	CASSFPGTATANYGYTF	TGTGCCAGCAGCTTCCCCGGGACAGCTACAGCTAACTATGGCTACACCTTC
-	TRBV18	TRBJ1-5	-	CASSKAYKSGQPQHF	TGTGCCAGCTCCAAAGCGTACAAATCGGGTCAGCCCCAGCATTTT
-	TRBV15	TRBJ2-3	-	CATSRDLRGSEDTQYF	TGTGCCACCAGCAGAGATCTACGAGGGAGTGAAGATACGCAGTATTTT
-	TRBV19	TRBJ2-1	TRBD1	CASSLGQGSADEQFF	TGTGCCAGTAGCTTGGGACAGGGGTCCGCAGATGAGCAGTTCTTC
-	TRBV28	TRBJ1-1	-	CASRSSRDVSEAFF	TGTGCCAGCAGAAGTTCTAGGGATGTTTCCGAGGCTTTCTTT
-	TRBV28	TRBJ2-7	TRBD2	CASSPGVREGSGEQYF	TGTGCCAGCAGTCCTGGGGTGAGGGAGGGGTCCGGGGAGCAGTACTTC
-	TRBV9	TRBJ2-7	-	CASSPGGMSREQYF	TGTGCCAGCAGCCCCGGAGGTATGAGCCGGGAGCAGTACTTC